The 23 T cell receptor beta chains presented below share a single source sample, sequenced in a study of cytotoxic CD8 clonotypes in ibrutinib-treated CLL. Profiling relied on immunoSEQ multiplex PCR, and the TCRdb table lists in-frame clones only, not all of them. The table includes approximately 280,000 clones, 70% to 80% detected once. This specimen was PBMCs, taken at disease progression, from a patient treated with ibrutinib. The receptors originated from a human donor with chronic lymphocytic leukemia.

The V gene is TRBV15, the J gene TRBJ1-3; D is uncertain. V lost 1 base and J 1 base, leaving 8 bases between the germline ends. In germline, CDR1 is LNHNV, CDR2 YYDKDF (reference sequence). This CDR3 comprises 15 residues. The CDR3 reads CATSRGTFSGNTIYF. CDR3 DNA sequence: TGTGCCACCAGCAGAGGGACTTTTTCTGGAAACACCATATATTTT.

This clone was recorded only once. The CDR3 here is CASSWGTGPDTQYF. The DNA of the CDR3 is TGTGCCAGCAGCTGGGGGACTGGGCCAGATACGCAGTATTTT. This chain links TRBV5-6 with TRBJ2-3, with D possibly TRBD2 on 6 matching bases. CDR3 length: 14 residues. Looked up from germline, CDR1 is SGHDT and CDR2 is YYEEEE. Deletions cut 3 bases from V and 4 bases from J, with 12 bases between.

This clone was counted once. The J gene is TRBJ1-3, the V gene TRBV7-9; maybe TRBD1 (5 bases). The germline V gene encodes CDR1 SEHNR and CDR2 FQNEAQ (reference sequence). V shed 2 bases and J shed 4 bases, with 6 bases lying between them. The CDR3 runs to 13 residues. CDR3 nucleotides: TGTGCCAGCAGCTTATGGACAGGAAACACCATATATTTT. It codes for CASSLWTGNTIYF.

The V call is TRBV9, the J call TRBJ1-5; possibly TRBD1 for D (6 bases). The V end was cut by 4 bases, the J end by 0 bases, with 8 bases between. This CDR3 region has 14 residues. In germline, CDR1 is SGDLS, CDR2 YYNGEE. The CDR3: CASSQGGSNQPQHF. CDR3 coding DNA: TGTGCCAGCAGCCAAGGGGGTAGCAATCAGCCCCAGCATTTT. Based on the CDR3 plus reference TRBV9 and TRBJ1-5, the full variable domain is DSGVTQTPKHLITATGQRVTLRCSPRSGDLSVYWYQQSLDQGLQFLIQYYNGEERAKGNILERFSAQQFPDLHSELNLSSLELGDSALYFCASSQGGSNQPQHFGDGTRLSIL.

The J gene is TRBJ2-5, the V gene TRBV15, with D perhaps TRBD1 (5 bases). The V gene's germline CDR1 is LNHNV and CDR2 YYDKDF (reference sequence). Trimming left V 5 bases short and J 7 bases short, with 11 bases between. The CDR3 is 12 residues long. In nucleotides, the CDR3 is TGTGCCACCAGCCGGACATCCGGGACCCAGTACTTC. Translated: CATSRTSGTQYF.

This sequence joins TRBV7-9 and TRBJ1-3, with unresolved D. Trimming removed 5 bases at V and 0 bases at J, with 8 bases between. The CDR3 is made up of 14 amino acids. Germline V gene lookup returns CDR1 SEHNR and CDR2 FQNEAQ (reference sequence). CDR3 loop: CASSRRFSGNTIYF. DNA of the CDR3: TGTGCCAGCAGCCGCCGTTTCTCTGGAAACACCATATATTTT.

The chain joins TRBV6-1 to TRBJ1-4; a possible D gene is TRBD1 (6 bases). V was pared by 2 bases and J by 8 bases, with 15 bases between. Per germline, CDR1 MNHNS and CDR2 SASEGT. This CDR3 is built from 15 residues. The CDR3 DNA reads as TGTGCCAGCAGTGAACTCCAGGGGTTCTGGGAAAAACTGTTTTTT. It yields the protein CASSELQGFWEKLFF.

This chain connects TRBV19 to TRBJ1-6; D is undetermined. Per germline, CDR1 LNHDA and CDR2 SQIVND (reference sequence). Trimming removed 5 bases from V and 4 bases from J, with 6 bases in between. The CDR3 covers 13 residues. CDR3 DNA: TGTGCCAGTAGTGAACAGTATAATTCACCCCTCCACTTT. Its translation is CASSEQYNSPLHF.

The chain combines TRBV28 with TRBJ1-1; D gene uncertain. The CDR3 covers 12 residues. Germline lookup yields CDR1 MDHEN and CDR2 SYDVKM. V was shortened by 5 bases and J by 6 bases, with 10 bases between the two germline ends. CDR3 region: CASSPGPPEAFF. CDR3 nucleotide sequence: TGTGCCAGCAGTCCAGGCCCCCCTGAAGCTTTCTTT.

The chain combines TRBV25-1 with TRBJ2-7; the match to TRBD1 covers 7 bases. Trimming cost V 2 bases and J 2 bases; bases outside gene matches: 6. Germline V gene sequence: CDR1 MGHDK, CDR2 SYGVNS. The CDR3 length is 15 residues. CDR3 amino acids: CASSEHRDRPYEQYF. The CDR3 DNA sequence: TGTGCCAGCAGTGAACACCGGGACAGACCCTACGAGCAGTACTTC.

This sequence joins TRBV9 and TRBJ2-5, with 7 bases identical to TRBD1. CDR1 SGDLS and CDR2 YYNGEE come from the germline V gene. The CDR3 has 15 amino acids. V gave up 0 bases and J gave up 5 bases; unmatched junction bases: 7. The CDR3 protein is CASSVGPGGDETQYF. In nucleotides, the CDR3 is TGTGCCAGCAGCGTAGGGCCAGGGGGAGATGAGACCCAGTACTTC.

The CDR3, as DNA: TGTGCCAGCTCACCACCGGGGCCCACAGATACGCAGTATTTT. This translates into CASSPPGPTDTQYF. The chain is built from TRBV18 and TRBJ2-3; D perhaps matches TRBD1 (5 bases). This CDR3 spans 14 amino acids. Germline V gives CDR1 KGHSH, CDR2 LQKENI. V lost 0 bases, J lost 2 bases, and 6 bases lay in between.

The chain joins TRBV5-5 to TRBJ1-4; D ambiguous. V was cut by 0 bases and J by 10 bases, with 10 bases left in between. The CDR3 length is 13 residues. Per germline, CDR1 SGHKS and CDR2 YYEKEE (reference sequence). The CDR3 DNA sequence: TGTGCCAGCAGCTTGGGACTTCTCTCAAAACTGTTTTTT. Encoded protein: CASSLGLLSKLFF.

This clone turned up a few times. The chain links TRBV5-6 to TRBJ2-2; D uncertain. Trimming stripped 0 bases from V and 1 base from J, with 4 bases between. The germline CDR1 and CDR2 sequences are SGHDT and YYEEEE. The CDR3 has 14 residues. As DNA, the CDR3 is TGTGCCAGCAGCTTGGGTCGGAACACCGGGGAGCTGTTTTTT. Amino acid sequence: CASSLGRNTGELFF. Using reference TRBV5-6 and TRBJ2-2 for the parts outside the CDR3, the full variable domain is DAGVTQSPTHLIKTRGQQVTLRCSPKSGHDTVSWYQQALGQGPQFIFQYYEEEERQRGNFPDRFSGHQFPNYSSELNVNALLLGDSALYLCASSLGRNTGELFFGEGSRLTVL.

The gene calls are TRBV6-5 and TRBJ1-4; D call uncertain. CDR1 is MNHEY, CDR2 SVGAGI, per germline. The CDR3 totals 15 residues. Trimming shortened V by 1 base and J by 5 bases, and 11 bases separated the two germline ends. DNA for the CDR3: TGTGCCAGCAGTTACTTCCCAACCTCCAATGAAAAACTGTTTTTT. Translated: CASSYFPTSNEKLFF.

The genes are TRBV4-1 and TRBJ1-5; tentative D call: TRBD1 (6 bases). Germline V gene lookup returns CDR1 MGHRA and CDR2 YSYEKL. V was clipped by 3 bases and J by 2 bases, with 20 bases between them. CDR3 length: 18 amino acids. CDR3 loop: CASSHIHDTGLGNQPQHF. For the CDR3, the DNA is TGCGCCAGCAGCCACATTCATGATACAGGGCTAGGCAATCAGCCCCAGCATTTT.

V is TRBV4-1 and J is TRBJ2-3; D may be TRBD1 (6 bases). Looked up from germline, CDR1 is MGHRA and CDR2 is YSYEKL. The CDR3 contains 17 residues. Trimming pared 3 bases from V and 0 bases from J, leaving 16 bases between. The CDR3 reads CASSHGALRGSTDTQYF. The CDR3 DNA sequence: TGCGCCAGCAGCCACGGCGCCCTCAGGGGTAGCACAGATACGCAGTATTTT.

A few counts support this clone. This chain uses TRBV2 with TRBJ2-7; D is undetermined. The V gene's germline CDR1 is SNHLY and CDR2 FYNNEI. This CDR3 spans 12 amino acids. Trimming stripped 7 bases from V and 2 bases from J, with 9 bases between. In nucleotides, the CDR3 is TGTGCCAGCAACAACAGTCCCTACGAGCAGTACTTC. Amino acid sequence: CASNNSPYEQYF.

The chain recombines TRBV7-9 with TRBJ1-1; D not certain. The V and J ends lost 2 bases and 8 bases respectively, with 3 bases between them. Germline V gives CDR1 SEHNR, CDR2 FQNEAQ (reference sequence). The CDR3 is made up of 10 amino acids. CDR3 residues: CASSLREAFF. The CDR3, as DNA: TGTGCCAGCAGCTTAAGAGAAGCTTTCTTT. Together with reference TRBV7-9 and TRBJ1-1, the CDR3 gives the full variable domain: DTGVSQNPRHKITKRGQNVTFRCDPISEHNRLYWYRQTLGQGPEFLTYFQNEAQLEKSRLLSDRFSAERPKGSFSTLEIQRTEQGDSAMYLCASSLREAFFGQGTRLTVV.

CDR3 protein: CASSLMDRNEKLFF. The CDR3 DNA follows: TGTGCCAGCAGCCTCATGGACAGGAATGAAAAACTGTTTTTT. V usage is TRBV28 and J usage is TRBJ1-4, with 7 bases lining up with TRBD1. There are 14 residues in the CDR3. With 6 bases clipped from V and 5 bases from J, the junction kept 6 bases outside the gene matches. CDR1 is MDHEN and CDR2 is SYDVKM in the germline V gene.

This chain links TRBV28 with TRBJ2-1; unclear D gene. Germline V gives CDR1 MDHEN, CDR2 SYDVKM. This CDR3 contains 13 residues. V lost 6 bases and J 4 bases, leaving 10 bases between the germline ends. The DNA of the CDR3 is TGTGCCAGCAGCACTCACCCATACAATGAGCAGTTCTTC. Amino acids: CASSTHPYNEQFF.

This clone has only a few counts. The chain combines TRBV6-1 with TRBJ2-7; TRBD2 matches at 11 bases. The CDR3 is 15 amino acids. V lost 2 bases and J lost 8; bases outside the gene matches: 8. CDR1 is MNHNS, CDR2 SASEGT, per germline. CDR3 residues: CASSERTSGSFKQYF. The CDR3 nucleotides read TGTGCCAGCAGTGAACGTACTAGCGGGAGTTTTAAGCAGTACTTC.

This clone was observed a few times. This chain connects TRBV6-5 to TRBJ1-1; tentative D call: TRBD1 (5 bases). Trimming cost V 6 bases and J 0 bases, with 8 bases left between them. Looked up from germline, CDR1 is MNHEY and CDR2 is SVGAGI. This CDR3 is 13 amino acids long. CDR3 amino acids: CASREGLNTEAFF. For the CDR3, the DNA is TGTGCCAGCAGGGAGGGGCTGAACACTGAAGCTTTCTTT.